These 9 T cell receptor beta chains came from one sample sequenced in a study of beta chain features in type 1 diabetes. Expressed TCRB transcripts got sequenced, as all isolated RNA was reverse transcribed. Measured with immunoSEQ multiplex PCR; TCRdb has only the in-frame clones, and not every one. The sample yields some 240,000 clones, approximately 10% seen once. The sequencing sample was made of central memory CD4+ T cells from blood. These receptors all stem from a young man in good health.

The chain carries TRBV2 and TRBJ2-3; D ambiguous. The CDR3 is 13 residues long. Germline lookup yields CDR1 SNHLY and CDR2 FYNNEI. V was cut by 7 bases and J by 0 bases, with 8 bases left in between. CDR3: CASMQESTDTQYF. The CDR3, as DNA: TGTGCCAGCATGCAGGAAAGCACAGATACGCAGTATTTT.

This clone occurred a few times. The chain has TRBV7-7 and TRBJ2-3; no clear D. Per the germline V gene, CDR1 is SSHAT and CDR2 is FNYEAQ (reference sequence). Trimming shortened V by 5 bases and J by 1 base, and 10 bases separated the two germline ends. The CDR3 totals 14 residues. CDR3 sequence (DNA): TGTGCCAGCAGCCCTTTCTCCGGCACAGATACGCAGTATTTT. It translates to CASSPFSGTDTQYF. The full variable domain, in which reference TRBV7-7 and TRBJ2-3 provide the parts outside the CDR3, is GAGVSQSPRYKVTKRGQDVTLRCDPISSHATLYWYQQALGQGPEFLTYFNYEAQPDKSGLPSDRFSAERPEGSISTLTIQRTEQRDSAMYRCASSPFSGTDTQYFGPGTRLTVL.

The rearrangement links TRBV4-3 to TRBJ2-3; 10 nucleotides match TRBD2. V was pared by 2 bases and J by 4 bases, with 6 bases of the junction left unmatched. The CDR3 runs 16 residues. CDR1 is LGHNA and CDR2 is YSLEER in the germline V gene. CDR3 DNA: TGCGCCAGCAGCCAATCCGGACTAGCGGAGGCAGATACGCAGTATTTT. It specifies CASSQSGLAEADTQYF.

This clone was seen more than once but under ten times. A read error may explain this, as a much larger clone is one base away. The V gene is TRBV7-9, the J gene TRBJ2-4; D is perhaps TRBD2 (5 bases). The germline V and J ends were trimmed by 1 base and 2 bases, with 12 bases remaining between them. This CDR3 comprises 16 residues. The germline CDR1 and CDR2 sequences are SEHNR and FQNEAQ (reference sequence). This chain's CDR3 is CASSLETRATKNIQYF. The CDR3 DNA reads as TGTGCCAGCAGCTTAGAAACTAGAGCGACCAAAAACATTCAGTACTTC.

This clone showed up just a few times. CDR3 protein: CAWSGGGNGANVLTF. CDR3 in DNA: TGTGCCTGGAGTGGCGGAGGGAATGGGGCCAACGTCCTGACTTTC. The gene calls are TRBV30 and TRBJ2-6, with TRBD2 as a possible D gene (6 bases). Germline CDR1 is GTSNPN and CDR2 is SVGIG (reference sequence). The CDR3 loop spans 15 amino acids. Trimming took 1 base from V and 3 from J, leaving 10 bases between them. The variable domain in full, with the rest retrieved from reference TRBV30 and TRBJ2-6, is SQTIHQWPATLVQPVGSPLSLECTVEGTSNPNLYWYRQAAGRGLQLLFYSVGIGQISSEVPQNLSASRPQDRQFILSSKKLLLSDSGFYLCAWSGGGNGANVLTFGAGSRLTVL.

This chain uses TRBV10-2 with TRBJ2-2; no firm D call. CDR1 and CDR2 (germline): WSHSY, SAAADI. V dropped 3 bases and J dropped 1 base, with 9 bases sitting between them. The CDR3 sequence is 15 residues long. The DNA for the CDR3 is TGCGCCAGCAGTGATCTGGGAATGAACACCGGGGAGCTGTTTTTT. This sequence encodes CASSDLGMNTGELFF.

This rearrangement joins TRBV10-3 to TRBJ2-5; a possible D gene is TRBD2 (6 bases). The CDR3 is 13 amino acids. V was cut by 2 bases and J by 4 bases, with 8 bases left in between. The V gene's germline CDR1 is ENHRY and CDR2 SYGVKD. CDR3 sequence: CAISERGGETQYF. The CDR3 DNA follows: TGTGCCATCAGTGAGAGGGGAGGAGAGACCCAGTACTTC.

Remarks on this clone: This may stem from a read error, because a much larger clone lies one nucleotide away. The chain combines TRBV10-3 with TRBJ2-2; 8 bases map to TRBD2. This CDR3 contains 20 residues. The germline gives CDR1 ENHRY, CDR2 SYGVKD. The V gene end was trimmed by 2 bases and the J gene end by 4 bases; junction bases not matched to a gene: 18. The CDR3 protein is CAISEPWRAAGARGTGELFF. DNA for the CDR3: TGTGCCATCAGTGAGCCTTGGAGGGCAGCGGGAGCGCGAGGCACCGGGGAGCTGTTTTTT.

The chain couples TRBV15 to TRBJ2-2, with unresolved D. CDR3 length equals 12 residues. Per the germline V gene, CDR1 is LNHNV and CDR2 is YYDKDF (reference sequence). The V end lost 3 bases, the J end lost 5 bases, and 4 bases lay between the germline ends. The chain's CDR3 is CATSRQTGELFF. CDR3 sequence (DNA): TGTGCCACCAGCAGGCAAACCGGGGAGCTGTTTTTT.